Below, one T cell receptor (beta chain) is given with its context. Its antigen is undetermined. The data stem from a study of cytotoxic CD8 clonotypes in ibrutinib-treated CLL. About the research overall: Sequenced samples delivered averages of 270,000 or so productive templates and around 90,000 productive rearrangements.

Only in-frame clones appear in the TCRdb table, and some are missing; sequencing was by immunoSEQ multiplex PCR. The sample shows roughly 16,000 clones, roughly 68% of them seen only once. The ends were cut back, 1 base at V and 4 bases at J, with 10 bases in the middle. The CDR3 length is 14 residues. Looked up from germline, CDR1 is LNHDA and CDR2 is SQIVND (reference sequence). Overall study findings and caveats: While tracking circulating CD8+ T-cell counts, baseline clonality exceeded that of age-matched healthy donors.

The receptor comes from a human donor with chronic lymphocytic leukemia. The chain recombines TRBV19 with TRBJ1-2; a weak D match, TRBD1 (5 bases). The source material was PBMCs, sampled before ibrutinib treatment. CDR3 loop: CASSIGGAGYGYTF. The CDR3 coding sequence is TGTGCCAGTAGTATAGGGGGCGCCGGCTATGGCTACACCTTC.